This T cell receptor beta chain is drawn from a study of blood T cell repertoires in COVID-19 (dated by TCRdb to the early 2020s). Background for the entire study: Samples covering the acute and convalescent phases of COVID-19 were provided by collaborators in the United States, Italy and Spain. The prospective study material was composed of cDNA or gDNA derived from T cells, B-cell-depleted T cells, or PBMCs. The dataset comprised deeply sampled blood TCRbeta repertoires from subjects exposed to, actively infected with, or recovered from COVID-19. The repertoires were released in a freely available public database intended as a resource for research on the immune response to SARS-CoV-2. Samples were obtained from the ongoing ImmuneRACE study (first 160 participants) and from approximately 1,200 subjects provided by 6 global collaborators. Sample metadata almost always included a de-identified subject ID, COVID-19 status, age in years and sex. HLA class I and class II types, where available, came from metadata supplied by the sample provider rather than from assay-based typing. The paper's findings and limits, for the study overall: Clinical and demographic metadata were provided uncurated, with the amount varying by source and participant.

On this clone itself: Which antigen it targets is not known. No much larger clone is present one base from it, and per-base qualities are unavailable.

TCRbeta CDR3 regions were amplified from genomic DNA using the immunoSEQ Assay, a bias-controlled multiplex PCR. The study's processing was this. Within the assay, amplification of reference gene primers was used to estimate how many nucleated cells each sample contained. Sequence reads were collapsed and filtered to measure the absolute abundance of every unique TCRbeta CDR3 rearrangement. For each sample, productive Simpson clonality was calculated as the square root of Simpson's diversity index over productive rearrangements. As stored in TCRdb, this immuneACCESS dataset retains in-frame rearrangements with V and J assigned. A fraction of the clones does not appear; measured against another copy, unresolved V genes explain less than half of the discrepancy, and the remainder lacks a known reason. The V and J calls and clone size come from that table; D and trimming were worked out from the DNA. This sample lists around 310,000 clones; roughly 90% were detected once. The ten largest clones take up about a tenth of the sample.

In the prospective study, participants were 18 to 89 years old, resided in fewer than 25 geographic areas of the United States, and were enrolled through a virtual design. In the prospective study, participants were assigned to cohorts based on the clinical history participants reported in a screening survey and a study questionnaire. Recovered participants in ImmuneRACE Cohort 3 were defined as having two consecutive negative NP/OP PCR tests, clearance from a healthcare professional, or resolution of symptoms. Mobile phlebotomists in the prospective study collected whole blood, serum and a nasopharyngeal or oropharyngeal swab from every participant. Prospective study participants could optionally give additional blood draws and questionnaires over an approximately two-month period. Before DNA extraction, prospective study blood samples were shipped either frozen or at room temperature. The CDR3 numbers 15 residues from cysteine through phenylalanine. Left in the record is the CDR3 DNA by itself, 45 bases read in frame from the first base. The germline V gene (reference sequence) yields SEHNR for CDR1 and FQNEAQ for CDR2. Trimming accounts for 3 bases at V and 5 bases at J, while the number of junction bases matched to no gene is 3.

This sequence was found in a young woman who had recovered from COVID-19. The rearrangement combines TRBV7-9 with TRBJ2-1; TRBD2 aligns with 11 central bases. The sequencing input was PBMCs or T cells enriched from blood (not recorded which). Read as DNA, the sequence is TGTGCCAGCAGCTTGACTAGCGGGATTGACAATGAGCAGTTCTTC. Its protein reads: CASSLTSGIDNEQFF. When the CDR3 is completed using the reference TRBV7-9 and TRBJ2-1 genes on either side, the full variable domain is DTGVSQNPRHKITKRGQNVTFRCDPISEHNRLYWYRQTLGQGPEFLTYFQNEAQLEKSRLLSDRFSAERPKGSFSTLEIQRTEQGDSAMYLCASSLTSGIDNEQFFGPGTRLTVL.